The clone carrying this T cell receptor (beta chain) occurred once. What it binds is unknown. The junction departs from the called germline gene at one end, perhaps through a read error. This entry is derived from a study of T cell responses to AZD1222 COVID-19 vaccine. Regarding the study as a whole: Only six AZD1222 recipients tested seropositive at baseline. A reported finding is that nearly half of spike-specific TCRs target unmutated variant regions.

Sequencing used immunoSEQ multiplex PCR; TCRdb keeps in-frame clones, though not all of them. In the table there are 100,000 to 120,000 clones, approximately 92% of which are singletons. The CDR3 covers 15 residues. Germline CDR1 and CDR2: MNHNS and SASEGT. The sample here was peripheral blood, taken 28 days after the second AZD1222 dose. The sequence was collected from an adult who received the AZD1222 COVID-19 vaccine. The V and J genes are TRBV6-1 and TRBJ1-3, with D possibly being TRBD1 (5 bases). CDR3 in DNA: TGTGCCAGCAGAGAAGGGTGGGGGTCTGGAAACACCATATATTTT. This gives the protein CASREGWGSGNTIYF.